What follows are 28 T cell receptor beta chains derived from one specimen sequenced in a study of cytomegalovirus exposure and HLA in healthy donors. Use of 60 Vbeta and 13 Jbeta primers characterized the PCR. The data were produced by immunoSEQ multiplex PCR, yet TCRdb's version contains in-frame clones alone and is incomplete. In total, the table holds 20,000 to 25,000 clones. The sample consisted of PBMCs. The receptors derive from a man between 60 and 70 years old in good health and CMV-seropositive.

The J gene is TRBJ2-5, the V gene TRBV10-3; no definite D call. V gave up 8 bases and J gave up 4 bases, with 8 bases separating them. This CDR3 is built from 11 residues. Germline V lookup: CDR1 ENHRY, CDR2 SYGVKD. The CDR3 region has the DNA TGTGCCATCGGTGGCGGAGAGACCCAGTACTTC. Amino acids: CAIGGGETQYF.

The chain combines TRBV18 with TRBJ1-1; D unresolved. The CDR3 contains 15 residues. Trimming removed 1 base at V and 6 bases at J, with 15 bases between. Germline V gene data show CDR1 as KGHSH and CDR2 as LQKENI. The DNA for the CDR3 is TGTGCCAGCTCACCACGTCCGAGCGGGGTCGCTGAAGCTTTCTTT. The encoded protein is CASSPRPSGVAEAFF. The whole variable domain, filled in from reference TRBV18 and TRBJ1-1, reads NAGVMQNPRHLVRRRGQEARLRCSPMKGHSHVYWYRQLPEEGLKFMVYLQKENIIDESGMPKERFSAEFPKEGPSILRIQQVVRGDSAAYFCASSPRPSGVAEAFFGQGTRLTVV.

The genes are TRBV4-1 and TRBJ2-1; the D gene is possibly TRBD2 (6 bases). The V and J ends lost 4 bases and 10 bases respectively, with 14 bases between them. The CDR3 is 13 residues long. Germline V gene lookup returns CDR1 MGHRA and CDR2 YSYEKL. The CDR3 nucleotides read TGCGCCAGCAGCCTCCGAGGAGGAGGGGAGCAGTTCTTC. It encodes CASSLRGGGEQFF.

The chain employs TRBV6-1 and TRBJ2-2; D perhaps matches TRBD2 (5 bases). The CDR3 runs 14 residues. The germline V and J ends were trimmed by 0 bases and 5 bases, with 7 bases remaining between them. CDR1 and CDR2 from the germline V gene are MNHNS and SASEGT. The CDR3 nucleotides read TGTGCCAGCAGTGAAGCGCGAGGGACCGGGGAGCTGTTTTTT. This gives the protein CASSEARGTGELFF.

The V and J genes are TRBV5-1 and TRBJ2-7; no reliable D call. V was clipped by 4 bases and J by 0 bases, with 8 bases between them. Germline-derived CDR1 and CDR2 are SGHRS and YFSETQ. The CDR3 is 13 amino acids. CDR3 coding DNA: TGCGCCAGCAGCCCCTGGAGCTCCTACGAGCAGTACTTC. Encoded protein: CASSPWSSYEQYF.

The V gene is TRBV6-6, the J gene TRBJ2-7; 7 nucleotides align to TRBD1. This CDR3 has 14 amino acids. V lost 8 bases and J lost 6; bases outside the gene matches: 13. Germline CDR1 reads MNHNY; CDR2 reads SVGAGI (reference sequence). CDR3 residues: CASYTPGGRGEQYF. CDR3 DNA: TGTGCCAGCTATACCCCAGGGGGAAGGGGCGAGCAGTACTTC.

This chain connects TRBV18 to TRBJ1-5; 7 positions match TRBD1. Germline CDR1 and CDR2: KGHSH and LQKENI. After removal of 3 bases from V and 1 base from J, the junction contained 3 bases not matched to a gene. CDR3 length equals 15 residues. The DNA of the CDR3 is TGTGCCAGCTCACCGTCAGGGGGGAGCAATCAGCCCCAGCATTTT. This sequence encodes CASSPSGGSNQPQHF.

This chain uses TRBV19 with TRBJ2-5, with 8 bases that match TRBD2. V trimming: 0 bases; J trimming: 4 bases; junction bases outside the gene matches: 4. Germline CDR1 reads LNHDA; CDR2 reads SQIVND (reference sequence). The CDR3 runs 15 residues. The CDR3 coding sequence is TGTGCCAGTAGTATAGATCGGGGGGGTACAGAGACCCAGTACTTC. Protein sequence: CASSIDRGGTETQYF.

The chain employs TRBV7-9 and TRBJ2-5, with TRBD1 matching over 7 bases. Germline CDR1 is SEHNR and CDR2 is FQNEAQ (reference sequence). The CDR3 extends over 13 amino acids. After removal of 3 bases from V and 4 bases from J, the junction contained 2 bases not matched to a gene. The CDR3 loop reads CASSFGTVETQYF. The DNA of the CDR3 is TGTGCCAGCAGCTTCGGGACAGTAGAGACCCAGTACTTC.

This chain uses TRBV6-1 with TRBJ2-7, with a weak D call TRBD1 (5 bases). V gave up 6 bases and J gave up 4 bases, with 13 bases separating them. The germline CDR1 and CDR2 sequences are MNHNS and SASEGT. The CDR3 is 13 amino acids. CDR3 protein: CASRLTVGYEQYF. CDR3 bases: TGTGCCAGCAGATTGACAGTGGGATACGAGCAGTACTTC.

The J gene is TRBJ1-2, the V gene TRBV9; D is possibly TRBD1 (5 bases). Germline assignment: CDR1 SGDLS and CDR2 YYNGEE. The CDR3 is 13 amino acids. Trimming took 3 bases from V and 4 from J, leaving 10 bases between them. The CDR3 sequence: CASSGDRPYGYTF. CDR3 sequence (DNA): TGTGCCAGCAGCGGCGACAGACCCTATGGCTACACCTTC.

V is TRBV25-1 and J is TRBJ1-4; D gene ambiguous. V dropped 3 bases and J dropped 8 bases, with 13 bases sitting between them. CDR1 is MGHDK and CDR2 is SYGVNS in the germline V gene. CDR3 length: 14 residues. The CDR3 DNA sequence: TGTGCCAGCAGTGATCCCCAAGGAGGCGAAAAACTGTTTTTT. It encodes CASSDPQGGEKLFF.

V and J are TRBV27 and TRBJ2-7; the match to TRBD2 covers 10 bases. Germline values: CDR1 MNHEY, CDR2 SMNVEV (reference sequence). The CDR3 covers 15 residues. Trimming removed 0 bases from V and 3 bases from J; junction bases left unmatched: 2. The CDR3 region is CASSLSLAGDYEQYF. The CDR3 region has the DNA TGTGCCAGCAGTTTATCCCTAGCGGGAGACTACGAGCAGTACTTC.

The rearrangement links TRBV27 to TRBJ1-1; D may be TRBD1 (5 bases). CDR3 length: 15 amino acids. CDR1 is MNHEY and CDR2 is SMNVEV in the germline V gene (reference sequence). The V end was cut by 7 bases, the J end by 5 bases, with 20 bases between. The CDR3 sequence: CASTQTLWGGTEAFF. CDR3 bases: TGTGCCAGCACCCAGACCCTGTGGGGGGGGACTGAAGCTTTCTTT.

The chain uses TRBV5-1 and TRBJ1-5, with unresolved D. The V end was cut by 2 bases, the J end by 1 base, with 7 bases between. This CDR3 has 14 amino acids. CDR1 and CDR2 from the germline V gene are SGHRS and YFSETQ. The CDR3 DNA sequence: TGCGCCAGCAGCTTAGACGGGAGCAATCAGCCCCAGCATTTT. Its protein is CASSLDGSNQPQHF.

V usage is TRBV2 and J usage is TRBJ2-5, with a tentative D call TRBD2 (6 bases). Germline assignment: CDR1 SNHLY and CDR2 FYNNEI. The CDR3 loop spans 12 amino acids. Between the trimmed V and J ends, which lost 9 bases and 1 base, there was a span of 9 bases. The CDR3 sequence: CASRGLQETQYF. In DNA, the CDR3 is TGTGCCAGTAGGGGACTCCAAGAGACCCAGTACTTC.

The V call is TRBV14, the J call TRBJ2-1, with a possible D match to TRBD2 (5 bases). This CDR3 has 15 residues. Deletions cut 4 bases from V and 5 bases from J, with 15 bases between. Germline CDR1 and CDR2: SGHDN and FVKESK. In DNA, the CDR3 is TGTGCCAGCAGCCCAGACGGGGTGCACGACAATGAGCAGTTCTTC. Translating gives CASSPDGVHDNEQFF.

The chain couples TRBV19 to TRBJ1-5; possibly TRBD1 for D (6 bases). Germline CDR1 is LNHDA and CDR2 is SQIVND (reference sequence). The V end was cut by 10 bases, the J end by 1 base, with 11 bases between. The CDR3 extends over 13 amino acids. Written as DNA, the CDR3 is TGTGCCACCGAGGACAGAAGCAATCAGCCCCAGCATTTT. It specifies CATEDRSNQPQHF.

The rearrangement uses TRBV7-9 and TRBJ2-3; 13 nucleotides line up with TRBD2. Germline loops: CDR1 SEHNR, CDR2 FQNEAQ (reference sequence). There are 13 residues in the CDR3. The CDR3 bases are TGTGCGCCGGGACTAGCGGGAACAGATACGCAGTATTTT. This encodes CAPGLAGTDTQYF.

This sequence joins TRBV2 and TRBJ2-7; TRBD1 matches 10 bases. The germline V gene encodes CDR1 SNHLY and CDR2 FYNNEI. After removal of 7 bases from V and 3 bases from J, the junction contained 6 bases not matched to a gene. The CDR3 runs to 14 residues. This CDR3 reads CASNRQGALYEQYF. The CDR3 DNA is TGTGCCAGCAATAGACAGGGGGCGCTCTACGAGCAGTACTTC.

The V gene is TRBV30, the J gene TRBJ2-1, with TRBD2 matching over 8 bases. Germline V CDR1 and CDR2: GTSNPN, SVGIG (reference sequence). The J segment lost 1 base and the V segment lost 7 bases, leaving 9 bases of the junction unmatched. This CDR3 is built from 15 residues. The CDR3 loop reads CAFNIGGRSYNEQFF. The CDR3 DNA sequence: TGTGCCTTTAATATTGGCGGGAGGTCCTACAATGAGCAGTTCTTC.

The rearrangement joins TRBV5-1 to TRBJ2-2, with D perhaps matching TRBD2 (5 bases). CDR1 and CDR2 from the germline V gene are SGHRS and YFSETQ. The CDR3 contains 16 residues. With 2 bases removed from V and 7 bases from J, the gap between germline ends came to 18 bases. DNA for the CDR3: TGCGCCAGCAGCTTTGAGGGTCCTGGGAGAATCGGGGAGCTGTTTTTT. Translation gives CASSFEGPGRIGELFF.

This sequence joins TRBV6-5 and TRBJ2-7, with TRBD2 identical over 8 bases. CDR1 MNHEY and CDR2 SVGAGI come from the germline V gene. Trimming cost V 7 bases and J 2 bases; bases outside gene matches: 10. The CDR3 covers 15 residues. In nucleotides, the CDR3 is TGTGCCAGCATGGGAGCGGGAGATAACGCCTACGAGCAGTACTTC. Translating it yields CASMGAGDNAYEQYF.

This chain connects TRBV5-1 to TRBJ1-2; a weak D match, TRBD1 (5 bases). Per the germline V gene, CDR1 is SGHRS and CDR2 is YFSETQ. Deletions cut 2 bases from V and 5 bases from J, with 16 bases between. This CDR3 comprises 15 residues. The CDR3 loop is CASSFSSGGGYGYTF. The CDR3 DNA reads as TGCGCCAGCAGCTTTTCTTCCGGGGGGGGATATGGCTACACCTTC.

The chain employs TRBV2 and TRBJ2-1; TRBD2 is a possible D gene (6 bases). V lost 6 bases and J 10 bases, leaving 16 bases between the germline ends. The CDR3 spans 13 residues. The germline V gene has CDR1 SNHLY and CDR2 FYNNEI. The CDR3 DNA follows: TGTGCCAGCAGGACCGGGACTTCAGGGGAGCAGTTCTTC. It encodes CASRTGTSGEQFF.

CDR3 residues: CASSNRAGQGAYEQYF. The CDR3 DNA reads as TGTGCCAGCTCAAACCGGGCGGGACAGGGGGCCTACGAGCAGTACTTC. The V and J genes are TRBV18 and TRBJ2-7; 11 nucleotides agree with TRBD1. The J segment lost 2 bases and the V segment lost 5 bases, leaving 8 bases of the junction unmatched. The CDR3 has 16 residues. Germline lookup yields CDR1 KGHSH and CDR2 LQKENI.

The chain recombines TRBV5-1 with TRBJ1-2; 10 positions match TRBD1. V was pared by 4 bases and J by 6 bases, with 6 bases of the junction left unmatched. The germline V gene has CDR1 SGHRS and CDR2 YFSETQ. The CDR3 is 14 amino acids. CDR3: CASSRTGTGDGYTF. CDR3 nucleotide sequence: TGCGCCAGCAGCAGAACCGGGACAGGGGATGGCTACACCTTC.

The chain combines TRBV6-5 with TRBJ2-7, with 7 positions matching TRBD2. V dropped 5 bases and J dropped 0; count of bases not matched to a gene: 4. This CDR3 has 14 residues. Germline CDR1 reads MNHEY; CDR2 reads SVGAGI. For the CDR3, the DNA is TGTGCCAGCAGTCTAGCGGCTCGCTCCTACGAGCAGTACTTC. Amino acids: CASSLAARSYEQYF.